The 5 T cell receptor beta chains given below trace back to one sample, sequenced in a study of persistence of HIV-infected CD4 T cells. What these receptors recognize is not known. Cells were stimulated with overlapping HIV-1 Gag 15-mer peptides. Memory cells lacking CD40L and CD69 with high CD45RO were sorted. The libraries were made with immunoSEQ version 4 in survey mode. Here immunoSEQ multiplex PCR was the method, and the copy in TCRdb shows in-frame clones only, minus some. The data show roughly 64,000 clones, with over 60% seen just once and under 2% held by the top ten. The sample consisted of CD4+ T cells sorted from PBMCs after approximately 19-hour stimulation, taken from a patient who received antiretroviral therapy. The origin of the receptors is an adult man with HIV who was CMV-seropositive.

The CDR3 DNA sequence: TGTGCCACCAGCAGACCAGAGGACATAGGGGGCCTCTACAATGAGCAGTTCTTC. This gives the protein CATSRPEDIGGLYNEQFF. This sequence joins TRBV15 and TRBJ2-1, with 7 bases that match TRBD1. V lost 2 bases and J lost 3; bases outside the gene matches: 13. This CDR3 region has 18 residues. Germline V gene sequence: CDR1 LNHNV, CDR2 YYDKDF (reference sequence). The variable domain in full, with the rest retrieved from reference TRBV15 and TRBJ2-1, is DAMVIQNPRYQVTQFGKPVTLSCSQTLNHNVMYWYQQKSSQAPKLLFHYYDKDFNNEADTPDNFQSRRPNTSFCFLDIRSPGLGDTAMYLCATSRPEDIGGLYNEQFFGPGTRLTVL.

This clone was detected a few times. The junction shows a germline mismatch at one end, possibly a read error. The chain employs TRBV13 and TRBJ1-1; a possible D gene is TRBD1 (5 bases). This CDR3 spans 14 amino acids. Germline V gene sequence: CDR1 PRHDT, CDR2 FYEKMQ (reference sequence). The DNA for the CDR3 is TGTGCCAGCAGCCTAGGGGAGATGAACACTGAAGCTTTCTTT. Residues: CASSLGEMNTEAFF.

This clone is a singleton in its sample. The V call is TRBV2, the J call TRBJ2-7; D uncertain. Trimming pared 3 bases from V and 7 bases from J, leaving 19 bases between. The germline V gene has CDR1 SNHLY and CDR2 FYNNEI. This CDR3 has 15 amino acids. The CDR3 coding sequence is TGTGCCAGCAGTGAGGAGAGGCTACGGTCTGAAGAGCAGTACTTC. This sequence encodes CASSEERLRSEEQYF.

V and J are TRBV6-6 and TRBJ2-7; 12 bases are a match to TRBD1. Germline CDR1 and CDR2: MNHNY and SVGAGI (reference sequence). CDR3 length: 15 amino acids. V shed 4 bases and J 3 bases; nucleotides not matched to a gene: 4. CDR3 amino acids: CASSSGTGGLYEQYF. The CDR3 DNA reads TGTGCCAGCAGTTCCGGGACAGGGGGCCTCTACGAGCAGTACTTC.

The CDR3 sequence: CASSLLNGYEQYF. The CDR3 DNA reads as TGCGCCAGCAGCTTGTTAAACGGTTACGAGCAGTACTTC. V gene TRBV5-1 combines with J gene TRBJ2-7; unclear D gene. The CDR3 length is 13 residues. Between the trimmed V and J ends, which lost 1 base and 4 bases, there was a span of 9 bases. Per the germline V gene, CDR1 is SGHRS and CDR2 is YFSETQ. Based on the CDR3 plus reference TRBV5-1 and TRBJ2-7, the full variable domain is KAGVTQTPRYLIKTRGQQVTLSCSPISGHRSVSWYQQTPGQGLQFLFEYFSETQRNKGNFPGRFSGRQFSNSRSEMNVSTLELGDSALYLCASSLLNGYEQYFGPGTRLTVT.